The T cell receptor (beta chain) described here comes from a study of B cell selection in AIRE deficiency. Generated by immunoSEQ multiplex PCR, the TCRdb table keeps only in-frame clones and is missing some. The top ten clones hold under 2% of a sample with about 21,000 clones, approximately 94% of them seen once. Regulatory T cells were sorted as CD4+CD25hiCD127low/negative. A remark on this clone: The target antigen is unknown.

Study-level points and caveats: Approximately 30% of healthy-donor shared Treg TCRbeta sequences appeared in patient Tconv cells. Of approximately 3,700 shared Treg TCRbeta sequences, over 25% were healthy-only, approximately 9% patient-only.

Sequences were obtained from Tregs sorted from PBMCs. This sequence originates from a human donor with AIRE deficiency.

For the CDR3, the DNA is TGTGCCAGCAGCTCCTTTCCCCGGGAGCAGTTCTTC. Its protein is CASSSFPREQFF. The chain employs TRBV28 and TRBJ2-1; D unresolved. Between the trimmed V and J ends, which lost 6 bases and 10 bases, there was a span of 13 bases. This CDR3 region has 12 residues. CDR1 is MDHEN and CDR2 is SYDVKM in the germline V gene.